Presented here are 5 T cell receptor beta chains from one specimen sequenced in a study of blood T cell repertoires in COVID-19. Data came from immunoSEQ multiplex PCR; TCRdb stores just in-frame clones and leaves some out. The sample lists more than 100,000 clones, 78% occurring once. Material: peripheral blood. The receptors come from a man aged 70 or older with acute or convalescent COVID-19.

Comment on this clone: Distinct nucleotide sequences in the sample also encode this CDR3. The chain recombines TRBV6-5 with TRBJ1-2; D gene uncertain. Trimming removed 2 bases at V and 4 bases at J, with 11 bases between. Germline loops: CDR1 MNHEY, CDR2 SVGAGI. There are 14 residues in the CDR3. The CDR3 reads CASSYGGRGYGYTF. The CDR3 DNA reads as TGTGCCAGCAGTTACGGCGGGCGCGGCTATGGCTACACCTTC.

The chain combines TRBV9 with TRBJ1-6, with D unresolved. The V gene's germline CDR1 is SGDLS and CDR2 YYNGEE. Trimming removed 0 bases at V and 8 bases at J, with 6 bases between. The CDR3 extends over 13 amino acids. The CDR3 reads CASSVGEDSPLHF. CDR3 in DNA: TGTGCCAGCAGCGTAGGAGAAGATTCACCCCTCCACTTT.

V is TRBV11-2 and J is TRBJ1-2; 7 nucleotides agree with TRBD1. The CDR3 has 15 residues. In germline, CDR1 is SGHAT, CDR2 FQNNGV. The ends lost 4 bases at V and 7 bases at J; junction bases unmatched: 12. The CDR3 DNA reads as TGTGCCAGCAGCTCCTTGGACAGGAGGAGCGTTGGCTACACCTTC. This gives the protein CASSSLDRRSVGYTF.

The V and J genes are TRBV25-1 and TRBJ2-2; D is possibly TRBD2 (6 bases). Germline CDR1 is MGHDK and CDR2 is SYGVNS. V was clipped by 4 bases and J by 1 base, with 13 bases between them. CDR3 length equals 16 residues. The CDR3 reads CASSGAGLGNTGELFF. Here the CDR3 DNA reads TGTGCCAGCAGTGGCGCGGGACTGGGGAACACCGGGGAGCTGTTTTTT. Complete variable domain (other parts from reference TRBV25-1 and TRBJ2-2): EADIYQTPRYLVIGTGKKITLECSQTMGHDKMYWYQQDPGMELHLIHYSYGVNSTEKGDLSSESTVSRIRTEHFPLTLESARPSHTSQYLCASSGAGLGNTGELFFGEGSRLTVL.

This clone was counted between two and nine times. This chain links TRBV2 with TRBJ2-7, with D possibly matching TRBD1 (5 bases). The CDR3 contains 11 residues. From germline, CDR1 is SNHLY and CDR2 FYNNEI. The V and J ends lost 10 bases and 5 bases respectively, with 12 bases between them. This CDR3 reads CAISRVHEQYF. The CDR3 coding sequence is TGTGCCATCAGCAGGGTCCACGAGCAGTACTTC. The full variable domain, completed using reference TRBV2 and TRBJ2-7, is EPEVTQTPSHQVTQMGQEVILRCVPISNHLYFYWYRQILGQKVEFLVSFYNNEISEKSEIFDDQFSVERPDGSNFTLKIRSTKLEDSAMYFCAISRVHEQYFGPGTRLTVT.